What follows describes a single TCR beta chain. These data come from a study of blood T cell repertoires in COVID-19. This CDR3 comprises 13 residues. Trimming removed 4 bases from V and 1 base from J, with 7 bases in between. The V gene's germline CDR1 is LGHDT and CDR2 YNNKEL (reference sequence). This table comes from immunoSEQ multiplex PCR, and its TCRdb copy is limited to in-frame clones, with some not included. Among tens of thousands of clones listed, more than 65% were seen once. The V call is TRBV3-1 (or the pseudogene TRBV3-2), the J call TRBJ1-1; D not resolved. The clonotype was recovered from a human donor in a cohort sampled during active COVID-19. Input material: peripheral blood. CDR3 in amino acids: CASSLTGNTEAFF. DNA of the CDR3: TGTGCCAGCAGCCTAACGGGGAACACTGAAGCTTTCTTT.